Listed here are 5 T cell receptor beta chains from one sample, sequenced in a study of identical twins. Using its own MiXCR run on the 5' RACE reads, TCRdb lists one record per CDR3 protein. The sample records roughly 570,000 distinct CDR3 sequences, over 8.5% being singletons. This sample was also put to use in a study of yellow fever vaccine responses in identical twins.

What was sequenced was PBMCs. The receptors were gathered from a woman between 18 and 29 years old in good health.

This clonotype was counted many times. V and J are TRBV4-3 and TRBJ2-6; tentatively, D is TRBD2 (6 bases). The V end lost 3 bases, the J end lost 1 base, and 10 bases lay between the germline ends. The CDR3 is 16 amino acids. Germline V gene lookup returns CDR1 LGHNA and CDR2 YSLEER. The CDR3 DNA reads as TGCGCCAGCAGCCATTTACGGGAGTCTGGGGCCAACGTCCTGACTTTC. Amino acids: CASSHLRESGANVLTF.

This clonotype has ten or more counts. This chain uses TRBV12-3 or TRBV12-4 with TRBJ1-2, with TRBD1 matching over 8 bases. With V trimmed by 5 bases and J by 5 bases, 10 bases remained unmatched. There are 15 residues in the CDR3. The CDR3 loop is CASSPPTGVWYGYTF. Written as DNA, the CDR3 is TGTGCCAGCAGTCCCCCGACAGGGGTTTGGTATGGCTACACCTTC.

The chain is built from TRBV7-3 and TRBJ1-1, with D possibly being TRBD1 (6 bases). Germline CDR1 is SGHTA and CDR2 is FQGTGA. This CDR3 has 16 residues. V was pared by 5 bases and J by 1 base, with 17 bases between. The CDR3 region has the DNA TGTGCCAGCAGCCGAGCCGGGAGGGGGAGGAACACTGAAGCTTTCTTT. Its translation: CASSRAGRGRNTEAFF.

The chain combines TRBV28 with TRBJ1-4; D gene uncertain. The germline V and J ends were trimmed by 7 bases and 4 bases, with 16 bases remaining between them. The CDR3 runs 15 residues. Germline V lookup: CDR1 MDHEN, CDR2 SYDVKM. DNA for the CDR3: TGTGCCAGCACCCGACGTGAGTCTGGTAATGAAAAACTGTTTTTT. Its protein product is CASTRRESGNEKLFF.

At least ten counts were recorded for this clonotype. The rearrangement uses TRBV11-2 and TRBJ2-7; D assignment may be TRBD1 or TRBD2 (5 bases each). V was cut by 4 bases and J by 0 bases, with 10 bases left in between. Germline loops: CDR1 SGHAT, CDR2 FQNNGV. The CDR3 is made up of 14 amino acids. For the CDR3, the DNA is TGTGCCAGCAGCTCGGGACCGAGCTCCTACGAGCAGTACTTC. Protein: CASSSGPSSYEQYF.